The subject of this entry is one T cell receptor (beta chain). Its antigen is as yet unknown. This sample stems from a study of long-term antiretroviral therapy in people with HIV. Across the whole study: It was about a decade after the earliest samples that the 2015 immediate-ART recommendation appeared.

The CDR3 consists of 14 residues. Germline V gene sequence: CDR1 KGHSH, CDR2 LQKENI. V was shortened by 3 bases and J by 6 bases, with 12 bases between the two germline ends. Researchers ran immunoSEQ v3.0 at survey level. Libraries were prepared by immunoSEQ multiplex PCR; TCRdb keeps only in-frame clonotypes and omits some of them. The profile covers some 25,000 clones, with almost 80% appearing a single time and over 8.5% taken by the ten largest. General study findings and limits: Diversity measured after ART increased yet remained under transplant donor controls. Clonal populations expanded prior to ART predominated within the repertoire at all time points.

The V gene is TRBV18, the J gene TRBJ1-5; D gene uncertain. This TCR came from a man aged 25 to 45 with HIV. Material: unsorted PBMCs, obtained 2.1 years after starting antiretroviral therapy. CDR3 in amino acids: CASSPQAVGQPQHF. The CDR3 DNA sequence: TGTGCCAGCTCACCTCAGGCCGTGGGTCAGCCCCAGCATTTT.